Each of the 18 T cell receptor beta chains below was sequenced from the same sample in a study of T cells in women clearing cervical HPV infection. Here immunoSEQ multiplex PCR was the method, and the copy in TCRdb shows in-frame clones only, minus some. Reported are some 40,000 clones; the ten largest clones contain 1.2%. Sequences were obtained from blood buffy coat. Receptors originate from a woman aged 18 to 75 with a cervical HPV16 infection that either progressed to CIN3+ or cleared (not recorded which).

As concerns this clone: With the read ending 3 residues before the CDR3 end, the germline J gene is used to fill in that end. The genes are TRBV20-1 and TRBJ2-3; 11 bases are a match to TRBD1. In germline, CDR1 is DFQATT, CDR2 SNEGSKA (reference sequence). J was trimmed by 4 bases and V by 5 bases; bases with no gene match: 14. This CDR3 spans 17 amino acids. Partial CDR3 DNA: TGCAGTGCTTCCGGGACAGGGGGGATGCAACTCGCAGATACG. Protein sequence: CSASGTGGMQLADT. The entire CDR3 is CSASGTGGMQLADTQYF.

Points on this clone: The read ends 3 residues before the CDR3 terminus; that terminus is restored from the germline J gene. The rearrangement links TRBV5-1 to TRBJ1-5; TRBD1 is a possible D gene (5 bases). Germline V CDR1 and CDR2: SGHRS, YFSETQ. This CDR3 contains 14 residues. With 0 bases removed from V and 9 bases from J, the gap between germline ends came to 13 bases. The covered CDR3 bases are TGCGCCAGCAGCTTGGGGCAAGGGGTCGGGCCC. It is translated as CASSLGQGVGP. The entire CDR3 reads CASSLGQGVGPQHF.

Comment on this clone: The read gets to within 3 residues of the CDR3 end, and the germline J gene fills in the rest. This rearrangement joins TRBV19 to TRBJ1-5; D is possibly TRBD1 (5 bases). The CDR3 covers 13 residues. Trimming stripped 3 bases from V and 5 bases from J, with 8 bases between. CDR1 is LNHDA, CDR2 SQIVND, per germline (reference sequence). CDR3 sequence reads: CASSIREDQPQHF. The part of the CDR3 DNA that was read is TGTGCCAGTAGTATCAGGGAAGATCAGCCC.

Notes on this clone: The read ends 3 residues shy of where the CDR3 ends; the end is completed using the germline J gene. The V and J genes are TRBV20-1 and TRBJ2-2; D gene unclear. The CDR3 runs 15 residues. CDR1 is DFQATT, CDR2 SNEGSKA, per germline (reference sequence). The CDR3 loop is CSASSTEASNSPLFF. The sequenced part of the CDR3 DNA is TGCAGTGCTAGCAGTACAGAAGCCTCTAATTCACCG.

Concerning this clone: The CDR3 end lies 3 residues beyond the end of the read and is filled in from the germline J gene. J is TRBJ1-1 and V is TRBV6-2 or TRBV6-3; D is ambiguous. With 6 bases removed from V and 3 bases from J, the gap between germline ends came to 11 bases. This CDR3 region has 13 residues. Germline V gene data show CDR1 as MNHEY and CDR2 as SVGEGT. Incomplete CDR3 DNA: TGTGCCAGCAGGAGTCTAGTGTACACTGAA. Translating gives CASRSLVYTE. The complete CDR3 sequence is CASRSLVYTEAFF.

In regard to this clone: The CDR3 end falls 3 residues outside the read, so it is completed with the germline J gene. V usage is TRBV20-1 and J usage is TRBJ2-3, with 10 bases lining up with TRBD1. This CDR3 is built from 14 residues. The germline V gene has CDR1 DFQATT and CDR2 SNEGSKA (reference sequence). The CDR3 bases that were read are TGCAGTGCTGGGACAGGGGCCAAACTGGAGACG. This encodes CSAGTGAKLET. The full CDR3 sequence reads CSAGTGAKLETQYF.

About this clone itself: The read ends 3 residues early relative to the CDR3; the germline J gene fills the gap. V and J are TRBV2 and TRBJ2-1; 7 nucleotides align to TRBD2. Germline trimming cut 4 bases from V and 9 bases from J; bases unmatched to any gene: 6. CDR3 length: 13 amino acids. From germline, CDR1 is SNHLY and CDR2 FYNNEI. CDR3 in amino acids: CASSGGLSGEQFF. The part of the CDR3 DNA that was read is TGTGCCAGCAGTGGGGGACTATCGGGTGAG. Looking up the rest from reference TRBV2 and TRBJ2-1 gives the full variable domain: EPEVTQTPSHQVTQMGQEVILRCVPISNHLYFYWYRQILGQKVEFLVSFYNNEISEKSEIFDDQFSVERPDGSNFTLKIRSTKLEDSAMYFCASSGGLSGEQFFGPGTRLTVL.

Worth noting for this clone: Read sequence stops 3 residues before the CDR3 end, and the germline J gene provides the missing end. This rearrangement joins TRBV20-1 to TRBJ2-1; D gene unclear. The V end was cut by 3 bases, the J end by 6 bases, with 6 bases between. Germline CDR1 DFQATT, CDR2 SNEGSKA (reference sequence). The CDR3 runs to 11 residues. CDR3 residues: CSASSGNEQFF. The covered CDR3 bases are TGCAGTGCTAGTTCCGGCAATGAG.

Worth noting for this clone: The CDR3 end lies 3 residues beyond the end of the read and is filled in from the germline J gene. The V gene is TRBV28, the J gene TRBJ2-4; 9 bases are shared with TRBD2. The CDR3 extends over 16 amino acids. CDR1 MDHEN and CDR2 SYDVKM come from the germline V gene. V trimming: 2 bases; J trimming: 8 bases; junction bases outside the gene matches: 10. The CDR3 DNA, read in part, is TGTGCCAGCAGTTTAAGCGGGGGGACCCCGTTGGACATT. It translates to CASSLSGGTPLDI. In full, the CDR3 reads CASSLSGGTPLDIQYF.

With respect to this clone: The read finishes 3 residues shy of the CDR3 end, and the germline J gene is used to complete it. The V call is TRBV2, the J call TRBJ2-2, with 10 bases that match TRBD2. Germline loops: CDR1 SNHLY, CDR2 FYNNEI. This CDR3 has 16 residues. Losses at the gene ends were 4 bases for V and 5 bases for J; bases not matched to a gene: 7. CDR3 region: CASSGLAGVVTGELFF. Partial CDR3 DNA: TGTGCCAGCAGTGGGCTAGCGGGAGTGGTAACCGGGGAG.

Points on this clone: The read comes to an end 3 residues before the CDR3 does, leaving the germline J gene to fill in the end. This sequence joins TRBV18 and TRBJ1-2; TRBD1 aligns across 10 bases. Germline V CDR1 and CDR2: KGHSH, LQKENI. CDR3 length: 15 residues. After removal of 1 base from V and 6 bases from J, the junction contained 5 bases not matched to a gene. Here the CDR3 reads CASSPQGQGIDGYTF. CDR3 bases read: TGTGCCAGCTCACCACAGGGACAGGGGATAGATGGC. The variable domain in full, with the rest retrieved from reference TRBV18 and TRBJ1-2, is NAGVMQNPRHLVRRRGQEARLRCSPMKGHSHVYWYRQLPEEGLKFMVYLQKENIIDESGMPKERFSAEFPKEGPSILRIQQVVRGDSAAYFCASSPQGQGIDGYTFGSGTRLTVV.

In regard to this clone: The read ends 3 residues before the CDR3 terminus; that terminus is restored from the germline J gene. The chain links TRBV7-2 to TRBJ2-3; 7 positions match TRBD2. Per germline, CDR1 SGHTA and CDR2 FQGNSA. This CDR3 has 13 amino acids. CDR3 loop: CASSSSGADPQYF. The CDR3 DNA, read in part, is TGTGCCAGCAGCTCCAGCGGGGCCGATCCG.

Comments on this clone: The CDR3 end lies 3 residues beyond the end of the read and is filled in from the germline J gene. This chain connects TRBV19 to TRBJ1-5; D is uncertain. CDR3 length equals 12 residues. Trimming shortened V by 5 bases and J by 7 bases, and 9 bases separated the two germline ends. Germline V gene lookup returns CDR1 LNHDA and CDR2 SQIVND (reference sequence). The CDR3 sequence: CASSDQYQPQHF. The sequenced CDR3 bases are TGTGCCAGTAGTGATCAGTACCAGCCC.

As to this clone: The observed sequence ends 3 residues before the CDR3 terminus, with the missing tail filled in from the germline J gene. The V and J genes are TRBV11-2 and TRBJ1-2, with 11 bases fitting TRBD1. From germline, CDR1 is SGHAT and CDR2 FQNNGV. The CDR3 sequence is 15 residues long. With V trimmed by 5 bases and J by 6 bases, 8 bases remained unmatched. The CDR3 bases that were read are TGTGCCAGCAGCCACGGACAGGGGGCAAAGGATGGC. Translated: CASSHGQGAKDG. The complete CDR3 protein is CASSHGQGAKDGYTF.

On this clone: The observed sequence ends 3 residues before the CDR3 terminus, with the missing tail filled in from the germline J gene. The V call is TRBV5-1, the J call TRBJ2-2; 8 nucleotides line up with TRBD1. This CDR3 contains 16 residues. CDR1 and CDR2 from the germline V gene are SGHRS and YFSETQ. Trimming took 1 base from V and 5 from J; bases not matched to a gene: 7. The CDR3 protein is CASSLFGQGSTGELFF. The CDR3 bases that were read are TGCGCCAGCAGCTTGTTTGGACAGGGTTCGACCGGGGAG. Full variable domain (remainder filled in from reference TRBV5-1 and TRBJ2-2): KAGVTQTPRYLIKTRGQQVTLSCSPISGHRSVSWYQQTPGQGLQFLFEYFSETQRNKGNFPGRFSGRQFSNSRSEMNVSTLELGDSALYLCASSLFGQGSTGELFFGEGSRLTVL.

Note on this clone: The CDR3 end is not reached by the read, which stops 3 residues before it; the germline J gene fills it in. The chain recombines TRBV5-5 with TRBJ1-6; D is undetermined. V was trimmed by 4 bases and J by 5 bases, leaving 13 bases between them. The CDR3 totals 15 residues. CDR1 and CDR2 (germline): SGHKS, YYEKEE (reference sequence). The sequenced CDR3 bases are TGTGCCAGCAGCGCGGGAGGTAGGGATAATTCACCC. Translating it yields CASSAGGRDNSP. The entire CDR3 protein is CASSAGGRDNSPLHF.

For this clone: The read finishes 3 residues shy of the CDR3 end, and the germline J gene is used to complete it. The J gene is TRBJ2-4, the V gene TRBV11-1, with 7 bases matching TRBD1. This CDR3 comprises 14 residues. V lost 3 bases, J lost 1 base, and 0 bases stayed unmatched. Per germline, CDR1 SGHAT and CDR2 FQDESV (reference sequence). CDR3 amino acids: CASSLTGAKNIQYF. CDR3 bases read: TGTGCCAGCAGCTTGACAGGGGCCAAAAACATT.

As to this clone: From the germline J gene comes the end of the CDR3, since the read stops 3 residues before it. The gene calls are TRBV5-1 and TRBJ1-4; TRBD1 aligns across 7 bases. The CDR3 is 14 amino acids. Germline assignment: CDR1 SGHRS and CDR2 YFSETQ. Germline trimming cut 3 bases from V and 7 bases from J; bases unmatched to any gene: 6. The part of the CDR3 DNA that was read is TGCGCCAGCAGCTATCAGGGGGTGGGTGAAAAA. Protein product: CASSYQGVGEK. The whole CDR3 protein reads CASSYQGVGEKLFF.